The 27 T cell receptor beta chains below come from one sample, sequenced in a study of CD8 T cells in ankylosing spondylitis. MiXCR, applied by TCRdb to the 5' RACE reads, yields one record per CDR3 protein. The table shows roughly 180,000 distinct CDR3 sequences, with around a tenth occurring only once. Sequencing was done on a sample of blood, either unsorted or a sorted T cell fraction (not recorded which). Receptor source: a female donor with ankylosing spondylitis or in good health (not recorded which).

In this sample, this clonotype turned up a few times. This chain links TRBV27 with TRBJ1-1; unclear D gene. The germline V gene encodes CDR1 MNHEY and CDR2 SMNVEV (reference sequence). The V end lost 4 bases, the J end lost 7 bases, and 7 bases lay between the germline ends. This CDR3 is 11 amino acids long. The CDR3 coding sequence is TGTGCCAGCAGTTCCTATAATGAAGCTTTCTTT. This codes for CASSSYNEAFF.

This sequence joins TRBV20-1 and TRBJ2-5; 8 bases agree with TRBD2. J gave up 5 bases and V 3 bases, and 17 bases lay outside the gene matches. CDR1 and CDR2 from the germline V gene are DFQATT and SNEGSKA (reference sequence). The CDR3 totals 17 residues. The CDR3 reads CSASRPVYSGEWETQYF. The CDR3 DNA is TGCAGTGCTAGCCGCCCTGTTTATAGCGGGGAGTGGGAGACCCAGTACTTC.

This clonotype was detected a few times. V and J are TRBV12-3 or TRBV12-4 and TRBJ2-3; TRBD2 matches at 8 bases. Germline trimming cut 2 bases from V and 4 bases from J; bases unmatched to any gene: 5. The CDR3 is made up of 15 amino acids. DNA for the CDR3: TGTGCCAGCAGTTTATTACTAGCGGAACCAGATACGCAGTATTTT. It specifies CASSLLLAEPDTQYF.

Ten or more counts support this clonotype. This chain links TRBV27 with TRBJ1-2; a possible D gene is TRBD1 (6 bases). Germline V CDR1 and CDR2: MNHEY, SMNVEV (reference sequence). The CDR3 is 13 residues long. V dropped 5 bases and J dropped 6 bases, with 13 bases sitting between them. The CDR3 sequence is CASSQTGSDGYTF. The CDR3 DNA is TGTGCCAGCAGTCAAACAGGGAGTGATGGCTACACCTTC.

This clonotype was seen a handful of times. The CDR3 sequence: CASSWRGTTGELFF. CDR3 nucleotide sequence: TGTGCCAGCAGTTGGCGGGGGACTACCGGGGAGCTGTTTTTT. The chain employs TRBV27 and TRBJ2-2, with 7 bases lining up with TRBD2. CDR1 and CDR2 from the germline V gene are MNHEY and SMNVEV (reference sequence). The junction had 4 bases not matched to a gene; V was cut back by 4 bases and J by 5 bases. This CDR3 region has 14 residues.

This clonotype was seen many times. The chain joins TRBV12-3 or TRBV12-4 to TRBJ2-7; a possible D gene is TRBD1 (5 bases). The CDR3 extends over 18 amino acids. V was pared by 0 bases and J by 0 bases, with 18 bases between. The chain's CDR3 is CASSLAGRADPYSYEQYF. DNA of the CDR3: TGTGCCAGCAGTTTAGCGGGGCGTGCAGATCCTTACTCCTACGAGCAGTACTTC.

The CDR3 protein is CASSGLDYEQYF. DNA of the CDR3: TGTGCCAGCAGCGGACTAGACTACGAGCAGTACTTC. The chain is built from TRBV6-2 or TRBV6-3 and TRBJ2-7; 7 nucleotides agree with TRBD2. From germline, CDR1 is MNHEY and CDR2 SVGEGT. The CDR3 extends over 12 amino acids. The J segment lost 3 bases and the V segment lost 6 bases, leaving 2 bases of the junction unmatched.

The chain is built from TRBV14 and TRBJ2-1; the D gene is possibly TRBD1 (6 bases). The CDR3 length is 13 residues. Germline CDR1 and CDR2: SGHDN and FVKESK. Trimming removed 5 bases from V and 10 bases from J, with 15 bases in between. The CDR3 DNA reads as TGTGCCAGCAGCTACCAGGGGAGTGGGGAGCAGTTCTTC. It translates to CASSYQGSGEQFF.

In this sample, this clonotype turned up many times. This chain connects TRBV12-3 or TRBV12-4 to TRBJ1-2; TRBD1 matches 8 bases. With V trimmed by 5 bases and J by 5 bases, 4 bases remained unmatched. The CDR3 totals 13 residues. The CDR3 coding sequence is TGTGCCAGCAGTCTCGGACAGGGATATGGCTACACCTTC. It encodes CASSLGQGYGYTF.

The V gene is TRBV27, the J gene TRBJ1-1; 10 nucleotides agree with TRBD1. The junction had 5 bases not matched to a gene; V was cut back by 5 bases and J by 5 bases. Germline V gene lookup returns CDR1 MNHEY and CDR2 SMNVEV (reference sequence). The CDR3 loop spans 14 amino acids. The CDR3, as DNA: TGTGCCAGCAGTCTGACAGGGGGCCTAACTGAAGCTTTCTTT. Its protein product is CASSLTGGLTEAFF.

The V and J genes are TRBV9 and TRBJ2-2, with 10 nucleotides matching TRBD1. Germline CDR1 reads SGDLS; CDR2 reads YYNGEE. The CDR3 runs to 17 residues. V lost 0 bases to trimming and J lost 6 bases; unmatched junction nucleotides: 8. The CDR3 nucleotides are TGTGCCAGCAGCGTAGCAGGGACAGGGGCCGGTGCCGGGGAGCTGTTTTTT. Translating gives CASSVAGTGAGAGELFF.

V and J are TRBV6-5 and TRBJ2-1; 8 bases align to TRBD1. From germline, CDR1 is MNHEY and CDR2 SVGAGI. Trimming removed 4 bases from V and 4 bases from J; junction bases left unmatched: 6. The CDR3 has 15 amino acids. CDR3 in DNA: TGTGCCAGCAGTTCGGACAGGGACGGATACAATGAGCAGTTCTTC. Residues: CASSSDRDGYNEQFF.

This clonotype has a count of ten or more. The chain joins TRBV5-1 to TRBJ2-7; D not resolved. The V end lost 0 bases, the J end lost 5 bases, and 12 bases lay between the germline ends. Germline V CDR1 and CDR2: SGHRS, YFSETQ. The CDR3 length is 14 residues. The CDR3 region is CASSLEGVIDEQYF. The CDR3 region has the DNA TGCGCCAGCAGCTTGGAAGGCGTAATCGACGAGCAGTACTTC.

This clonotype was counted many times. The chain carries TRBV2 and TRBJ2-1, with 7 positions matching TRBD2. CDR3 length: 17 amino acids. Germline CDR1 and CDR2: SNHLY and FYNNEI. Trimming cost V 8 bases and J 0 bases; bases outside gene matches: 13. CDR3 loop: CASSVGLAVSSYNEQFF. The DNA for the CDR3 is TGTGCCAGCTCCGTCGGGCTAGCGGTTAGCTCCTACAATGAGCAGTTCTTC.

The rearrangement links TRBV5-1 to TRBJ2-1; TRBD2 matches 10 bases. Germline CDR1 is SGHRS and CDR2 is YFSETQ. V lost 2 bases, J lost 5 bases, and 7 bases stayed unmatched. The CDR3 length is 16 residues. The CDR3 here is CASSLPTSGIDNEQFF. Here the CDR3 DNA reads TGCGCCAGCAGCTTACCTACTAGCGGGATAGACAATGAGCAGTTCTTC.

This chain uses TRBV9 with TRBJ2-7; TRBD2 matches at 11 bases. The CDR3 spans 13 residues. Germline V lookup: CDR1 SGDLS, CDR2 YYNGEE. V gave up 1 base and J gave up 6 bases; unmatched junction bases: 0. The CDR3 DNA sequence: TGTGCCAGCAGCGTAACTAGCGGGGGCGAGCAGTACTTC. Translated: CASSVTSGGEQYF.

The chain joins TRBV6-2 or TRBV6-3 to TRBJ2-7, with TRBD2 matching over 7 bases. CDR3 length: 14 residues. With 2 bases clipped from V and 5 bases from J, the junction kept 6 bases outside the gene matches. CDR1 is MNHEY and CDR2 is SVGEGT in the germline V gene. The CDR3 region is CASSYGTTGNEQYF. CDR3 coding DNA: TGTGCCAGCAGTTACGGGACTACTGGGAACGAGCAGTACTTC.

The chain is built from TRBV18 and TRBJ2-5; tentatively, D is TRBD1 (5 bases). V was trimmed by 3 bases and J by 2 bases, leaving 19 bases between them. The CDR3 totals 17 residues. From germline, CDR1 is KGHSH and CDR2 LQKENI. CDR3 nucleotide sequence: TGTGCCAGCTCACCGGGCCCTGGGGCCGAACTTCAAGAGACCCAGTACTTC. It encodes CASSPGPGAELQETQYF.

V is TRBV7-9 and J is TRBJ1-5; D not certain. The CDR3 covers 13 residues. The germline V and J ends were trimmed by 5 bases and 2 bases, with 7 bases remaining between them. The germline V gene has CDR1 SEHNR and CDR2 FQNEAQ (reference sequence). The CDR3 bases are TGTGCCAGCAGCATCGACCGCAATCAGCCCCAGCATTTT. Protein sequence: CASSIDRNQPQHF.

This clonotype showed up just a few times. The chain carries TRBV7-2 and TRBJ1-1; 8 positions agree with TRBD1. From germline, CDR1 is SGHTA and CDR2 FQGNSA. The CDR3 extends over 12 amino acids. The V gene end was trimmed by 8 bases and the J gene end by 7 bases; junction bases not matched to a gene: 6. The CDR3 sequence: CASGHRGIEAFF. Written as DNA, the CDR3 is TGTGCCAGCGGACACAGGGGGATTGAAGCTTTCTTT.

CDR3 protein: CASSVEGSGHNEQFF. As DNA, the CDR3 is TGTGCCAGCAGTGTAGAGGGGTCGGGGCACAATGAGCAGTTCTTC. The chain is built from TRBV6-1 and TRBJ2-1, with D tentatively TRBD1 or TRBD2 (5 bases each). CDR1 and CDR2 from the germline V gene are MNHNS and SASEGT. V lost 4 bases to trimming and J lost 5 bases, with 15 bases between them. This CDR3 is built from 15 residues.

In this sample, this clonotype turned up many times. This chain uses TRBV12-3 or TRBV12-4 with TRBJ1-4, with TRBD1 matching 7 bases. V trimming: 4 bases; J trimming: 9 bases; junction bases outside the gene matches: 5. The CDR3 extends over 13 amino acids. Here the CDR3 reads CASSSSGGQKLFF. The CDR3 DNA reads as TGTGCCAGCAGTTCCTCAGGGGGTCAAAAACTGTTTTTT.

This clonotype was counted ten times or more. V is TRBV4-2 and J is TRBJ1-6; possibly TRBD1 for D (5 bases). CDR3 length: 16 amino acids. Trimming pared 4 bases from V and 9 bases from J, leaving 19 bases between. In germline, CDR1 is LGHNA, CDR2 YNFKEQ. The CDR3 here is CASSPKGYGAGSPLHF. For the CDR3, the DNA is TGTGCCAGCAGCCCGAAGGGGTATGGGGCGGGTTCACCCCTCCACTTT.

This chain uses TRBV4-2 with TRBJ2-2; unclear D gene. Trimming cost V 1 base and J 5 bases, with 2 bases left between them. CDR1 and CDR2 (germline): LGHNA, YNFKEQ. This CDR3 region has 12 residues. The CDR3 loop is CASSQATGELFF. The DNA for the CDR3 is TGTGCCAGCAGCCAAGCAACCGGGGAGCTGTTTTTT.

This chain connects TRBV20-1 to TRBJ2-7; D might be TRBD2 (6 bases). Germline CDR1 reads DFQATT; CDR2 reads SNEGSKA (reference sequence). V was pared by 3 bases and J by 3 bases, with 12 bases between. The CDR3 has 13 residues. CDR3 residues: CSARGTEGYEQYF. The CDR3 DNA sequence: TGCAGTGCTAGGGGGACTGAAGGCTACGAGCAGTACTTC.

The chain joins TRBV27 to TRBJ1-2; 7 bases fit TRBD1. The germline V gene encodes CDR1 MNHEY and CDR2 SMNVEV (reference sequence). The CDR3 has 16 amino acids. V trimming: 0 bases; J trimming: 2 bases; junction bases outside the gene matches: 6. CDR3: CASSLSDPGQNYGYTF. For the CDR3, the DNA is TGTGCCAGCAGTTTATCGGACCCGGGACAGAACTATGGCTACACCTTC.

The chain couples TRBV12-3 or TRBV12-4 to TRBJ1-4; D unclear. This CDR3 region has 12 residues. The V end lost 7 bases, the J end lost 1 base, and 4 bases lay between the germline ends. The CDR3 here is CASTGTNEKLFF. The CDR3 bases are TGTGCCAGCACGGGAACTAATGAAAAACTGTTTTTT.